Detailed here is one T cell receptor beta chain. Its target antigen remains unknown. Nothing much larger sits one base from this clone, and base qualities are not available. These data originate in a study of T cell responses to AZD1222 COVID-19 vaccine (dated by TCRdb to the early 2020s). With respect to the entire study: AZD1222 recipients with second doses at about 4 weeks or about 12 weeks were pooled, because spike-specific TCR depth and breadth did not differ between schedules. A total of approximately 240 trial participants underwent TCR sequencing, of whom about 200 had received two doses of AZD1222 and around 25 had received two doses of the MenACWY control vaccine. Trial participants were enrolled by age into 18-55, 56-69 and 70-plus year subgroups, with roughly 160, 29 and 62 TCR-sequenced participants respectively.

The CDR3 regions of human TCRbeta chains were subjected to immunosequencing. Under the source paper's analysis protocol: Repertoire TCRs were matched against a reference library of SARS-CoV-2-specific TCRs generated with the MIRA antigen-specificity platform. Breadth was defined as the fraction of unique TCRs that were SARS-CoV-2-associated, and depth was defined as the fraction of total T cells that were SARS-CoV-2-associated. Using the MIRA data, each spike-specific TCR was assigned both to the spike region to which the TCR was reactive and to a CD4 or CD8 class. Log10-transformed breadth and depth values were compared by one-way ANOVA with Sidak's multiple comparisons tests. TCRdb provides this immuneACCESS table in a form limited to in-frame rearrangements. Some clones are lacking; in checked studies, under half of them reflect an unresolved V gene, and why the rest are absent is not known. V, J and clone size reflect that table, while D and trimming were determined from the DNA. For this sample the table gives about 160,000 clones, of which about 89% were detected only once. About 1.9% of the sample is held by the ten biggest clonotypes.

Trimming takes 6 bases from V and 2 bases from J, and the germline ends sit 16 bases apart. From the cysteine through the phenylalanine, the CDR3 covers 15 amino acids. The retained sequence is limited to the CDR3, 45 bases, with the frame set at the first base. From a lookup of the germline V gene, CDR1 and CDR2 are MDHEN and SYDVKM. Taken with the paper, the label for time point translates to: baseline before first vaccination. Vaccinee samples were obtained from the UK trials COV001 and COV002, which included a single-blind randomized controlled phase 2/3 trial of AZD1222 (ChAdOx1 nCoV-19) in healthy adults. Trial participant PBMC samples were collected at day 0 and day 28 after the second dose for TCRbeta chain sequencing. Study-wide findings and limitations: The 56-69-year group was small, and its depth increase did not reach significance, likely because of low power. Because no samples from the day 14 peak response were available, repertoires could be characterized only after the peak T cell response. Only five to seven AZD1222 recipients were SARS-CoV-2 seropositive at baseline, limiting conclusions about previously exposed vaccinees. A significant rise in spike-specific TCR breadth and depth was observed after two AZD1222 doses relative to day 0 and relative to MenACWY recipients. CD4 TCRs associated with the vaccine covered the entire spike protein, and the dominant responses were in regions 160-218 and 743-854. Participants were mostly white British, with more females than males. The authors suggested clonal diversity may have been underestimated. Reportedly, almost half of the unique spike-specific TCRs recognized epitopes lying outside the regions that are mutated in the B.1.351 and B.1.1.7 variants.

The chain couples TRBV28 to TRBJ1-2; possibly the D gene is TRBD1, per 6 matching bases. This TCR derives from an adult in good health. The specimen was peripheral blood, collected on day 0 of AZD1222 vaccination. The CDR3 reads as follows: CASSRTAKENYGYTF. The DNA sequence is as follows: TGTGCCAGCAGCCGGACAGCTAAAGAAAACTATGGCTACACCTTC.